A selection of T cell receptor beta chains follows, all from one sample in a study of blood T cells in healthy people across ages. TCRdb called the 5' RACE reads again in MiXCR, with one record for every CDR3 protein. The sample lists fewer than 750,000 distinct CDR3 sequences; more than 45% were seen once. The sequencing sample was made of blood. These receptor sequences come from a woman aged 80 or older in good health. The CDR3 runs from the conserved cysteine through the conserved F or W. A D gene is named only where the DNA matches it firmly. Clone size appears in some rows only: once, few, many, or a class for an expanded clone.

TRBJ1-2 . once TRBV7-3 TGTGCCACCAACATACAGGGTATCGATGGCTACACCTTC CATNIQGIDGYTF
TRBJ2-1 . . TRBV24-1 TGTGCCACCAGCCGGCTAAGTAACAATGAGCAGTTCTTC CATSRLSNNEQFF
TRBJ2-2 . few TRBV12-3/TRBV12-4 TGTGCCAGCAGGCCCACAGGGCGGTCGAACACCGGGGAGCTGTTTTTT CASRPTGRSNTGELFF
TRBJ1-4 . . TRBV5-1 TGCGCCAGCAGCCACGGTAGGGGGGCCCGCGAAGAAAAACTGTTTTTT CASSHGRGAREEKLFF
TRBJ2-1 . many TRBV12-3/TRBV12-4 TGTGCCAGCAGTTATGGGAATAGTGAGCAGTTCTTC CASSYGNSEQFF
TRBJ1-2 TRBD1 once TRBV5-1 TGCGCCAGCAGCTCGATGGGAACAGGGGATGGCTACACCTTC CASSSMGTGDGYTF
TRBJ2-3 TRBD2 many TRBV12-3/TRBV12-4 TGTGCCAGCAGTTTTGGACTAGCGAGCACAGATACGCAGTATTTT CASSFGLASTDTQYF
TRBJ2-5 . . TRBV20-1 TGCAGTCCTAAGGAAGGGGGGGAGACCCAGTACTTC CSPKEGGETQYF
TRBJ2-6 . . TRBV6-1 TGTGTCAGCAGTGCTGACTCGCCGTTCACTGGGGCCAACGTCCTGACTTTC CVSSADSPFTGANVLTF
TRBJ2-5 TRBD2 many TRBV12-3/TRBV12-4 TGTGCCAGCAGACGTGGACTAGCTAAAGAGACCCAGTACTTC CASRRGLAKETQYF
TRBJ1-5 . . TRBV7-2 TGTGCCAGCAGCTTTTCCCCGTCGGCTCAGCCCCAGCATTTT CASSFSPSAQPQHF
TRBJ1-5 TRBD1 few TRBV18 TGTGCCAGCTCACAGGCACCGGGACAGGGCAATCAGCCCCAGCATTTT CASSQAPGQGNQPQHF
TRBJ1-4 . few TRBV7-9 TGTGCCAGCAGCCCCGGACGAGTTGGAGAAAAACTGTTTTTT CASSPGRVGEKLFF
TRBJ2-1 . few TRBV12-3/TRBV12-4 TGTGCCAGCAGTTTCCAGGGGCTAGGGGGTGAGCAGTTCTTC CASSFQGLGGEQFF
TRBJ2-3 . . TRBV20-1 TGCAGTGCTGCTCGAGGGGGTGGCACAGATACGCAGTATTTT CSAARGGGTDTQYF
TRBJ2-1 . . TRBV18 TGTGCCAGCTCACTGAACGACCTTTGGGGTGAGCAGTTCTTC CASSLNDLWGEQFF
TRBJ2-2 TRBD1 . TRBV10-3 TGTGCCATCAGTATTCAGGGGGCGTCCACCGGGAAGCTGTTTTTT CAISIQGASTGKLFF
TRBJ1-5 . many TRBV2 TGTGCCAGCAGTGATTATTGGGGGCAGCCCCAGCATTTT CASSDYWGQPQHF
TRBJ2-3 TRBD2 few TRBV7-2 TGTGCCAGCAGCTGGGCGGGAGGTACGCAGTATTTT CASSWAGGTQYF
TRBJ1-5 . once TRBV18 TGTGCCAGCTCACTCTCGCAAAGCCAGCCCCAGCATTTT CASSLSQSQPQHF
TRBJ2-1 . . TRBV12-3/TRBV12-4 TGTGCCAGCAGTTTAGAGGCGGGACGGACCTACAATGAGCAGTTCTTC CASSLEAGRTYNEQFF
TRBJ2-3 . once TRBV28 TGTGCCAGCAGGGTCGGGGGGCCCACAGATACGCAGTATTTT CASRVGGPTDTQYF
TRBJ2-1 . . TRBV21-1 TGTGCCAGCAGCAAAAACTGTGTGGTAGGGAAGAATGAGCAGTTCTTC CASSKNCVVGKNEQFF
TRBJ2-2 TRBD1 . TRBV27 TGTGCCAGCAGTTTCCGACAGGGTTTCGGGGAGCTGTTTTTT CASSFRQGFGELFF
TRBJ1-2 . few TRBV20-1 TGCAGTGCTAAAGGGGACCATGTTTTTGGCTACACCTTC CSAKGDHVFGYTF
TRBJ2-1 TRBD1 many TRBV2 TGTGCCAGCACCACGGGACAGGGCGGATACAATGAGCAGTTCTTC CASTTGQGGYNEQFF
TRBJ2-5 . many TRBV9 TGTGCCAGCAGCGTAGGACAGAATCAAGAGACCCAGTACTTC CASSVGQNQETQYF
TRBJ2-1 . few TRBV11-2 TGTGCCAGCAGCTTAGCATCGCGGGAACGAGAGCAGTTCTTC CASSLASREREQFF
TRBJ2-1 TRBD2 many TRBV7-2 TGTGCCAGCAGCTTAGTTGGCGGGGAGCGGGGTGAGCAGTTCTTC CASSLVGGERGEQFF
TRBJ1-1 . few TRBV20-1 TGCAGTGCTAGAGACCCTAGACAGCAGAACACTGAAGCTTTCTTT CSARDPRQQNTEAFF
TRBJ1-2 . . TRBV7-9 TGTGCCGGCAGCTTCGCGGACCCTGGCTACACCTTC CAGSFADPGYTF
TRBJ1-5 TRBD1 . TRBV28 TGTGCCAGCAGCCGAAGACAGGGGTGGCAGCCCCAGCATTTT CASSRRQGWQPQHF
TRBJ2-2 . . TRBV5-1 TGCGCCAGCAGCTTGGAGGCTCCTCGAGGCGGGGAGCTGTTTTTT CASSLEAPRGGELFF
TRBJ2-7 TRBD2 . TRBV6-1 TGTGCCAGCAGCCAAAGAGCGGGAGAGCAGTACTTC CASSQRAGEQYF
TRBJ1-6 TRBD1 . TRBV5-1 TGCGCCAGCAGCCCGCTCGCAGGGGGCTCCTCACCCCTCCACTTT CASSPLAGGSSPLHF
TRBJ2-1 . . TRBV5-1 TGCGCCAGCAGCCTACGAGGACCCGAGCAGTTCTTC CASSLRGPEQFF
TRBJ1-2 . . TRBV6-1 TGTGCCAGCAGTGAAGACGCAGTCGGCTATGGCTACACCTTC CASSEDAVGYGYTF
TRBJ2-7 . few TRBV5-1 TGCGCCAGCAGCTCCCTGGACAGAGCCTCCTACGAGCAGTACTTC CASSSLDRASYEQYF
TRBJ2-5 TRBD2 many TRBV20-1 TGCAGTGCTAGAGAGATCATTAGCGGGGGGGCCTTGGAGACCCAGTACTTC CSAREIISGGALETQYF
TRBJ2-5 TRBD2 many TRBV11-2 TGTGCCAGCAGCTCAGATGGACTAGCGGGGCAAGAGACCCAGTACTTC CASSSDGLAGQETQYF
TRBJ2-3 . many TRBV27 TGTGCCAGCAGCCGACAGTTCCTAGAGAGGGTCGATACGCAGTATTTT CASSRQFLERVDTQYF
TRBJ2-5 . . TRBV20-1 TGCAGTGCTAGAGATCTTAGACACCAGAGGGAGACCCAGTACTTC CSARDLRHQRETQYF
TRBJ2-7 TRBD1 many TRBV18 TGTGCCAGCTCCCCAGGACAGGGAGAGCAGTACTTC CASSPGQGEQYF
TRBJ2-6 . many TRBV6-5 TGTGCCAGCATCGGCGCCTCTGGGGCCAACGTCCTGACTTTC CASIGASGANVLTF
TRBJ2-1 . many TRBV9 TGTGCCAGCAGCGTGTATAGAGGTGAGCAGTTCTTC CASSVYRGEQFF
TRBJ2-5 TRBD2 many TRBV27 TGTGCCAGCAGTCCACTTCTAGCGGGATTCGAAGAGACCCAGTACTTC CASSPLLAGFEETQYF
TRBJ1-5 . many TRBV27 TGTGCCAGCAGTTTAGCTCCAACCCAGCCCCAGCATTTT CASSLAPTQPQHF
TRBJ2-1 TRBD1 many TRBV5-1 TGCGCCAGCGAGAGTGGGACAGGGTACAATGAGCAGTTCTTC CASESGTGYNEQFF
TRBJ1-1 . once TRBV9 TGTGCCAGCAGCGACTTGGGGGCCCCCATGAACACTGAAGCTTTCTTT CASSDLGAPMNTEAFF
TRBJ2-3 TRBD2 . TRBV20-1 TGCAGTGCCCCAACTAGCGGGAGGGAGGCAGATACGCAGTATTTT CSAPTSGREADTQYF
TRBJ2-1 TRBD2 . TRBV20-1 TGCAGTGCCCTGGGACTAGCGGGAGTTGAATCCTACAATGAGCAGTTCTTC CSALGLAGVESYNEQFF
TRBJ2-1 TRBD2 many TRBV7-2 TGTGCCAGCACCGGACTAGCGGCTTACAATGAGCAGTTCTTC CASTGLAAYNEQFF
TRBJ2-1 . . TRBV11-2 TGTGCCAGCAGCTTCGAAACGGGACCGCGGAATGAGCAGTTCTTC CASSFETGPRNEQFF